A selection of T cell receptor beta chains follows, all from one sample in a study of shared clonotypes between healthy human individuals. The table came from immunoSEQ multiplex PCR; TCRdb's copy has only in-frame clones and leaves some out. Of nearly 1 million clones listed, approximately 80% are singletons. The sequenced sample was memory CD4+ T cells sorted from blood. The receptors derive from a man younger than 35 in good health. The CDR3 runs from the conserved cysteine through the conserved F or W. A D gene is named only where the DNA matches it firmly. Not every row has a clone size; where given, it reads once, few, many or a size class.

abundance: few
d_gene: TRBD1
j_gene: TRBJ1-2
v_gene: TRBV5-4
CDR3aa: CASSSPGQGGLYGYTF
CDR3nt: TGTGCCAGCAGCTCTCCGGGACAAGGGGGCCTCTATGGCTACACCTTC

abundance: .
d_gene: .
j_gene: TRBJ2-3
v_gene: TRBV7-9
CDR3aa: CASSGLGTDTQYF
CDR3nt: TGTGCCAGCAGCGGCTTGGGCACAGATACGCAGTATTTT

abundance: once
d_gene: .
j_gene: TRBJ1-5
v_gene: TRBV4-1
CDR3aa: CASSQDRTALGNQPQHF
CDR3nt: TGCGCCAGCAGCCAAGACAGGACGGCCTTAGGGAATCAGCCCCAGCATTTT

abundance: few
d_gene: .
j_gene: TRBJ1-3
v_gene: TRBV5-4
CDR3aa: CASSPRGPRSSGNTIYF
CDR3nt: TGTGCCAGCAGCCCGCGGGGACCCCGGAGCTCTGGAAACACCATATATTTT

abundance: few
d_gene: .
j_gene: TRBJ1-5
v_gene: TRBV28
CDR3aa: CASSLAGFNQPQHF
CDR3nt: TGTGCCAGCAGTTTGGCAGGGTTCAATCAGCCCCAGCATTTT

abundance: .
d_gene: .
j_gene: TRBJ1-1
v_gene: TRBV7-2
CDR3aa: CASSLDSRLTGNEAFF
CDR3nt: TGTGCCAGCAGCTTAGACTCTCGATTAACAGGGAATGAAGCTTTCTTT

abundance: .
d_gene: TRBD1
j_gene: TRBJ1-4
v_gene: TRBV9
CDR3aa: CASSVATGEWSEKLFF
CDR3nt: TGTGCCAGCAGCGTAGCTACAGGGGAATGGAGCGAAAAACTGTTTTTT

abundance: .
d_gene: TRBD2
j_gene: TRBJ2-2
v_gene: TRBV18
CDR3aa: CASFRTREAGELFF
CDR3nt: TGTGCCAGCTTCAGGACGCGGGAGGCCGGGGAGCTGTTTTTT

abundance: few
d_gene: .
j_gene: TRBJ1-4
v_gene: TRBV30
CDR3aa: CAWSEARGARNEKLFF
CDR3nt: TGTGCCTGGAGTGAAGCCAGGGGCGCCCGGAATGAAAAACTGTTTTTT

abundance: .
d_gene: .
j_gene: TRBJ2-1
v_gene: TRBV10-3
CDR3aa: CAISRDHSYNEQFF
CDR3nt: TGTGCCATCAGCCGGGACCATTCCTACAATGAGCAGTTCTTC

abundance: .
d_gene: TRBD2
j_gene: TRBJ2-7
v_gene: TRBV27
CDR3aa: CASSMSGRWREQYF
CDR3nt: TGTGCCAGCAGCATGAGCGGGAGGTGGCGGGAGCAGTACTTC

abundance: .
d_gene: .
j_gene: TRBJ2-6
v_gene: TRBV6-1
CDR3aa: CASSGITGSISGANVLTF
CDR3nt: TGTGCCAGCAGTGGGATAACAGGGTCTATCTCTGGGGCCAACGTCCTGACTTTC

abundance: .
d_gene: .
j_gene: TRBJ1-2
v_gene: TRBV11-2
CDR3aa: CASSLEGNGYTF
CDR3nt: TGTGCCAGCAGCTTAGAAGGGAATGGCTACACCTTC

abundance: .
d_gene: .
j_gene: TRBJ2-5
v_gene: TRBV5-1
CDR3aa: CASSSGGQGQETQYF
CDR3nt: TGCGCCAGCAGCTCGGGAGGACAGGGCCAAGAGACCCAGTACTTC

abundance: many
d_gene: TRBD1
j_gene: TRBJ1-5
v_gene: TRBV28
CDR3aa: CASSFPTGDKQPQHF
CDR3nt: TGTGCCAGCAGTTTCCCGACAGGGGACAAGCAGCCCCAGCATTTT

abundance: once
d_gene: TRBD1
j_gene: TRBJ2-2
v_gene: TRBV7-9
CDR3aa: CASSPDRGPRGGELFF
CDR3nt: TGTGCCAGCAGCCCCGACAGGGGTCCCAGGGGCGGGGAGCTGTTTTTT

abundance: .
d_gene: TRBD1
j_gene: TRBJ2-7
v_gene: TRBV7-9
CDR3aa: CASSSTGDEQYF
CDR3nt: TGTGCCAGCAGCAGTACAGGGGACGAGCAGTACTTC

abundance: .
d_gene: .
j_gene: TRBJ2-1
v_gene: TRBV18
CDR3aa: CASSPPRGVSYNEQFF
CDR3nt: TGTGCCAGCTCACCACCGAGGGGGGTCTCCTACAATGAGCAGTTCTTC

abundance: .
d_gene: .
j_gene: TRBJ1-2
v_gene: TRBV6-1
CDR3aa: CASSDPGTTNGYTF
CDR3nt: TGTGCCAGCAGTGACCCCGGGACGACGAATGGCTACACCTTC

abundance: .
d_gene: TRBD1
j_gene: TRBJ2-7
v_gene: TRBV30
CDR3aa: CASAQGKGEQYF
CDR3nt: TGTGCCAGTGCACAGGGGAAAGGCGAGCAGTACTTC

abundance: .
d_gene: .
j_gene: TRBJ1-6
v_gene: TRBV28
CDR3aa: CASSLQINSPLHF
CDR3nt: TGTGCCAGCAGTCTTCAGATCAATTCACCCCTCCACTTT

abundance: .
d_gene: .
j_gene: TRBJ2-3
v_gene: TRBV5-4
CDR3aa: CASTIGQGSRTDTQYF
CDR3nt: TGTGCCAGCACTATTGGCCAGGGATCTCGCACAGATACGCAGTATTTT

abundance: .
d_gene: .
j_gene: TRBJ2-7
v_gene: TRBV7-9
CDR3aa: CASSLSGHVHEQYF
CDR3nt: TGTGCCAGCAGCTTGTCGGGGCATGTCCACGAGCAGTACTTC

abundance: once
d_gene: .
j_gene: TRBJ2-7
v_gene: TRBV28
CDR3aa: CASSSGSIPKNEQYF
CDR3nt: TGTGCCAGCAGTTCAGGAAGTATCCCCAAAAACGAGCAGTACTTC

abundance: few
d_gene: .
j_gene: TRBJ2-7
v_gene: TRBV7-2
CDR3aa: CASSLMYEQYF
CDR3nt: TGTGCCAGCAGCTTGATGTACGAGCAGTACTTC

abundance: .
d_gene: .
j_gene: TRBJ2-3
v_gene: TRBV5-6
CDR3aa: CASSSHRADTQYF
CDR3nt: TGTGCCAGCAGCTCACACAGGGCAGATACGCAGTATTTT

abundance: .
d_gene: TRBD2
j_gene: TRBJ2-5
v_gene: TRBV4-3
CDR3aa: CASSQDQGLAGETQYF
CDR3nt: TGCGCCAGCAGCCAAGATCAGGGACTAGCGGGGGAGACCCAGTACTTC

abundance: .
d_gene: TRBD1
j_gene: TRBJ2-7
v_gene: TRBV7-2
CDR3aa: CATTPRTGAYEQYF
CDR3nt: TGTGCCACCACACCCCGGACAGGTGCCTACGAGCAGTACTTC

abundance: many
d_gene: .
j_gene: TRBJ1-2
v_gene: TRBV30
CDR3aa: CAWNSPSRRKNYGYTF
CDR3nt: TGTGCCTGGAACTCCCCTTCCAGGAGAAAAAACTATGGCTACACCTTC

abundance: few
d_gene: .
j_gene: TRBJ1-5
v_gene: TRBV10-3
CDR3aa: CAISESGGGNQPQHF
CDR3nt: TGTGCCATCAGTGAGTCTGGAGGGGGCAATCAGCCCCAGCATTTT